This T cell receptor beta chain was documented in a study of blood T cell repertoires in COVID-19. In the study's own analysis: Reference gene primer amplification in the assay estimated nucleated cell counts. Sequencing was performed with immunoSEQ multiplex PCR; in TCRdb, only in-frame clones are kept and a portion is missing. The V and J calls and clone size were taken over from that table, and D and trimming were inferred from the DNA. The data hold tens of thousands of clones, with roughly four fifths observed a single time. The CDR3 extends over 15 amino acids. Looked up from germline, CDR1 is ENHRY and CDR2 is SYGVKD.

Sequences were obtained from peripheral blood. This chain links TRBV10-3 with TRBJ2-2; 14 bases line up with TRBD2. This receptor was obtained from a woman older than 75 with acute or convalescent COVID-19. CDR3 protein: CAGGTSGGNTGELFF. The CDR3 bases are TGTGCAGGAGGGACTAGCGGGGGGAACACCGGGGAGCTGTTTTTT.